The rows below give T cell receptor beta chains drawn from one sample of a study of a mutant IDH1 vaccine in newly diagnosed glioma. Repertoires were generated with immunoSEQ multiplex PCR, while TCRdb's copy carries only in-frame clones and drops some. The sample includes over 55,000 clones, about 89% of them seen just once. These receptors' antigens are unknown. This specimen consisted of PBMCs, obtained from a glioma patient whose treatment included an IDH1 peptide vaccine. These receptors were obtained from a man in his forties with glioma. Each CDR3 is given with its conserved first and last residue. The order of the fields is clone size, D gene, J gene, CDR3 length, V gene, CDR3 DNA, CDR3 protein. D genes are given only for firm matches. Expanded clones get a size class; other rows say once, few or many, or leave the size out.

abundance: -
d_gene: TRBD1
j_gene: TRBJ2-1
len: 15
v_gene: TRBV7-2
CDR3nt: TGTGCCAGCAGCCCGTATGCCGGGCAGGGGGTTGAGCAGTTCTTC
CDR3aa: CASSPYAGQGVEQFF

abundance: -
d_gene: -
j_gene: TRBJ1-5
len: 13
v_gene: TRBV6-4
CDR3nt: TGTGCCAGCAGTGAGGGGGCAAATCAGCCCCAGCATTTT
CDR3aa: CASSEGANQPQHF

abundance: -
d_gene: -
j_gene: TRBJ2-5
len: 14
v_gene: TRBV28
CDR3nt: TGTGCCAGCCGGGGGCGGAGGTACCAAGAGACCCAGTACTTC
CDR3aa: CASRGRRYQETQYF

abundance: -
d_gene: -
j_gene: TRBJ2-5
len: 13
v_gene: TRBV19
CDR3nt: TGTGCCAGTAGTATAAGTGTAGAAGAGACCCAGTACTTC
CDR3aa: CASSISVEETQYF

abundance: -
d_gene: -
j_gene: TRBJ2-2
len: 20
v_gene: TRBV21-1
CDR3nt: TGTGCCAGCACCATCCGATTCGTCCTAGCGGGAGGGAGCCCGTCCGGGGAGCTGTTTTTT
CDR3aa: CASTIRFVLAGGSPSGELFF

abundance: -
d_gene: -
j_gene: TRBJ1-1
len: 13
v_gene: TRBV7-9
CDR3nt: TGTGCCAGCAGCGGCGATCTGTGGGCTGAAGCTTTCTTT
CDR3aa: CASSGDLWAEAFF

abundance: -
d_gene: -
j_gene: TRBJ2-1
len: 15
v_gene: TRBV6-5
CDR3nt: TGTGCCAGCAGTTACTCGAGACTTACCTACAATGAGCAGTTCTTC
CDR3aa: CASSYSRLTYNEQFF

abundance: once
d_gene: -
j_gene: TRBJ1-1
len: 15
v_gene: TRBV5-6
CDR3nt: TGTGCCAGCAGCTTGGCTCTGCTCAGGGGCCGGGGAGCTTTCTTT
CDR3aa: CASSLALLRGRGAFF

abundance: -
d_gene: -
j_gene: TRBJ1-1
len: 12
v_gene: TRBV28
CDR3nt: TGTGCCAGCAGTTTTCAGCTTCGTGTGGCTTTCTTT
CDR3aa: CASSFQLRVAFF

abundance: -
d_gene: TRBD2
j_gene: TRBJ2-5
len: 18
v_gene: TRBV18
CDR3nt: TGTGCCAGCTCACGATCTCCTCTGGCTAGCGGGAGTTTGGAGACCCAGTACTTC
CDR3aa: CASSRSPLASGSLETQYF

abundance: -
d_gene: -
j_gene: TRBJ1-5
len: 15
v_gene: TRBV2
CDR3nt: TGTGCCAGCAGCCCTCTGCTGAGCCGGGGTCAGCCCCAGCATTTT
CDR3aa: CASSPLLSRGQPQHF

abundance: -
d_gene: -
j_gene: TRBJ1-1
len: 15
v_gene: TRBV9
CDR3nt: TGTGCCAGCAGCGCCCGCCCCGGAGGGGGCACTGAAGCTTTCTTT
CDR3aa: CASSARPGGGTEAFF

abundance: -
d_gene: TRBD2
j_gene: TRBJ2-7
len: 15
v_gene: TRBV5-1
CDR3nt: TGCGCCAGCAGCCCTAGCGGGAGGGCCTGGGACGAGCAGTACTTC
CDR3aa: CASSPSGRAWDEQYF

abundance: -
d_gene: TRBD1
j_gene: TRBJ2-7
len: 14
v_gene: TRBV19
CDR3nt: TGTGCCAGTAGTAATACAGGGGGCCTTTACGAGCAGTACTTC
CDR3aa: CASSNTGGLYEQYF

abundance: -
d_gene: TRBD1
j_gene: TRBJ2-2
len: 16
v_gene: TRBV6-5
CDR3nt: TGTGCCAGCAGTTACAGGACAGGGGGCCGGGGCGGGGAGCTGTTTTTT
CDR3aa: CASSYRTGGRGGELFF

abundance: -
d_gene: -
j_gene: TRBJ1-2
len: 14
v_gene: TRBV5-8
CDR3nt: TGTGCCAGCAGCCCCCCGTGGGGGGCGGGCGGCTACACCTTC
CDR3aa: CASSPPWGAGGYTF

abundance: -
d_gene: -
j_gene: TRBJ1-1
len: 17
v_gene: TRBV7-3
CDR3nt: TGTGCCAGCAGCTTTCGCCCCCGGGACACAGAACACACTGAAGCTTTCTTT
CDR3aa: CASSFRPRDTEHTEAFF

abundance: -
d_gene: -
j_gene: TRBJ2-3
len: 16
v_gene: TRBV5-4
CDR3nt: -
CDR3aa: CASSFGKGTRGRYAVF

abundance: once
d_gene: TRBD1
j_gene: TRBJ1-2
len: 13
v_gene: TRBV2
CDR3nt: TGTGCCAGCACTATGACAGGGGACTATGGCTACACCTTC
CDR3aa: CASTMTGDYGYTF

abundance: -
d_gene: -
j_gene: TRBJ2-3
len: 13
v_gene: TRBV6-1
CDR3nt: TGTGCCAGCAGTGATGCTAGCGTCGGCACGCAGTATTTT
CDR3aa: CASSDASVGTQYF

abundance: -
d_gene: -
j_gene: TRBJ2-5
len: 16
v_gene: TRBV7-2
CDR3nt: TGTGCCAGCAGCTTAGGAAGGCAGGGGATCCGAGAGACCCAGTACTTC
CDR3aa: CASSLGRQGIRETQYF

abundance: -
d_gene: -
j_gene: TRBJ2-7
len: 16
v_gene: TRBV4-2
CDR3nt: TGTGCCAGCAGCCAAGAAGTAATGGGCTCCCAAGACGAGCAGTACTTC
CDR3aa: CASSQEVMGSQDEQYF

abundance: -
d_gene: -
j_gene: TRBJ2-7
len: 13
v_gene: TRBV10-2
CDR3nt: TGCGCCAGCAGGCCGCAGTCGGTCTACGAGCAGTACTTC
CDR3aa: CASRPQSVYEQYF

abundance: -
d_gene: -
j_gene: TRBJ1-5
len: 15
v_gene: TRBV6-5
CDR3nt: TGTGCCAGCAGAAAAGAACCCAGCGGCAATCAGCCCCAGCATTTT
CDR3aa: CASRKEPSGNQPQHF